What follows is one T cell receptor beta chain and its context. Its antigen is as yet unknown. The germline V and J ends were trimmed by 4 bases and 0 bases, with 12 bases remaining between them. The CDR3 sequence is 15 residues long. Germline V gene data show CDR1 as SGHVS and CDR2 as FNYEAQ. The entry originates in a study of T cells in localized non-small cell lung cancer. General observations from the study: There was higher T cell clonality in uninvolved adjacent lung than in tumor, and it was highest there. Sequence data derive from only one tumor region, so heterogeneity remains possible.

Sequenced by immunoSEQ multiplex PCR; TCRdb stores in-frame clones only, minus some. The sample yields about 26,000 clones, less than 90% seen once. The J gene is TRBJ1-1, the V gene TRBV7-6; D perhaps matches TRBD1 (6 bases). The source is a female donor of 60 years or more with stage II squamous cell lung carcinoma. The source was peripheral blood, collected before any cancer treatment. CDR3 residues: CASSSLQGLNTEAFF. The CDR3 DNA reads TGTGCCAGCAGCTCATTACAGGGATTGAACACTGAAGCTTTCTTT.